Below are 28 T cell receptor beta chains sequenced from a single sample in a study of regulatory T cells in long-lasting Graves disease. In building TCR beta libraries, iRepertoire HTBI primers were used together with Arm-PCR of CDR3 regions. In TCRdb, the multiplex PCR reads were re-called with MiXCR into one record per CDR3 protein. The sample records 200,000 to 250,000 distinct CDR3 sequences, 20% being singletons. The time point denotes: newly diagnosed GD, antithyroid drugs for less than 3 months. Extracted RNA from PBMCs served as the source of the TCR library. Material: peripheral blood mononuclear cells (PBMCs), obtained at new diagnosis, from a patient treated with antithyroid drugs. These receptors all come from a female donor with Graves disease.

This clonotype was recorded many times. The chain carries TRBV27 and TRBJ2-5, with D perhaps assigned TRBD1 or TRBD2 (6 bases each). The CDR3 consists of 18 residues. CDR1 MNHEY and CDR2 SMNVEV come from the germline V gene (reference sequence). The V gene lost 6 bases and the J gene lost 2 bases, with 25 bases spanning the gap. The CDR3 sequence: CASSHRPPGAWGQETQYF. CDR3 coding DNA: TGTGCCAGCAGCCACCGCCCCCCGGGGGCTTGGGGGCAAGAGACCCAGTACTTC.

J is TRBJ2-7 and V is TRBV20-1, with 11 positions matching TRBD2. This CDR3 region has 16 residues. J gave up 3 bases and V 3 bases, and 10 bases lay outside the gene matches. Germline lookup yields CDR1 DFQATT and CDR2 SNEGSKA (reference sequence). CDR3: CSARRWLAGGGYEQYF. CDR3 nucleotides: TGCAGTGCTAGGAGGTGGCTAGCGGGAGGCGGCTACGAGCAGTACTTC.

As for this clonotype: This may be a read error: a much more frequent sequence differs by one nucleotide. This chain uses TRBV5-8 with TRBJ2-5; D may be TRBD2 (5 bases). This CDR3 region has 13 residues. From germline, CDR1 is SGHTS and CDR2 YDEGEE. The V end was cut by 4 bases, the J end by 2 bases, with 9 bases between. This CDR3 is CASSPDLQETQYF. Here the CDR3 DNA reads TGTGCCAGCAGCCCGGACTTACAAGAGACCCAGTACTTC. Drawing the rest from reference TRBV5-8 and TRBJ2-5, the complete variable domain is EAGVTQSPTHLIKTRGQQATLRCSPISGHTSVYWYQQALGLGLQFLLWYDEGEERNRGNFPPRFSGRQFPNYSSELNVNALELEDSALYLCASSPDLQETQYFGPGTRLLVL.

This clonotype was recorded a few times. V usage is TRBV19 and J usage is TRBJ1-1, with 7 bases fitting TRBD1. J lost 6 bases, V lost 7 bases, and 8 bases had no gene match. In germline, CDR1 is LNHDA, CDR2 SQIVND (reference sequence). This CDR3 is built from 13 residues. The CDR3 spells CASNTRDRPEAFF. Written as DNA, the CDR3 is TGTGCCAGTAATACCCGGGACAGACCTGAAGCTTTCTTT.

To note about this clonotype: With a far larger clone one base away, a read error is the likely cause. The rearrangement links TRBV9 to TRBJ2-7; D is undetermined. Germline V gene data show CDR1 as SGDLS and CDR2 as YYNGEE. This CDR3 comprises 12 residues. The ends were cut back, 3 bases at V and 2 bases at J, with 6 bases in the middle. In nucleotides, the CDR3 is TGTGCCAGCAGCGCCCGTCCCTACGAGCAGTACTTC. Protein product: CASSARPYEQYF.

This clonotype was recorded at least ten times. This chain uses TRBV3-1 with TRBJ1-2, with D unresolved. The CDR3 has 17 amino acids. The V end was cut by 1 base, the J end by 4 bases, with 19 bases between. Germline lookup yields CDR1 LGHDT and CDR2 YNNKEL (reference sequence). Here the CDR3 reads CASSQGTISSSGYGYTF. CDR3 nucleotide sequence: TGTGCCAGCAGCCAAGGTACCATTTCAAGCTCTGGCTATGGCTACACCTTC. Looking up the rest from reference TRBV3-1 and TRBJ1-2 gives the full variable domain: DTAVSQTPKYLVTQMGNDKSIKCEQNLGHDTMYWYKQDSKKFLKIMFSYNNKELIINETVPNRFSPKSPDKAHLNLHINSLELGDSAVYFCASSQGTISSSGYGYTFGSGTRLTVV.

This clonotype was counted ten times or more. The chain recombines TRBV15 with TRBJ1-2; the match to TRBD1 covers 7 bases. The germline CDR1 and CDR2 sequences are LNHNV and YYDKDF (reference sequence). The V and J ends lost 5 bases and 2 bases, in that order; junction bases with no gene match: 5. The CDR3 covers 14 residues. This CDR3 reads CATSWDRFNYGYTF. The DNA of the CDR3 is TGTGCCACCAGCTGGGACAGATTCAACTATGGCTACACCTTC.

This clonotype was detected ten times or more. The CDR3 region is CASSPGGGDTQYF. The CDR3 region has the DNA TGTGCCAGCTCACCGGGAGGGGGAGATACGCAGTATTTT. The J gene is TRBJ2-3, the V gene TRBV18, with D maybe TRBD2 (7 bases). The germline CDR1 and CDR2 sequences are KGHSH and LQKENI. The CDR3 contains 13 residues. Trimming removed 3 bases from V and 5 bases from J, with 9 bases in between.

This clonotype was counted a few times. This sequence may be a read error, since a much larger clone differs from it by one base. The V gene is TRBV5-1, the J gene TRBJ1-1; possible D gene TRBD1, 6 bases. The V gene's germline CDR1 is SGHRS and CDR2 YFSETQ. This CDR3 comprises 15 residues. In DNA form, the CDR3 reads TGCACCAGCAGCCCCCCCGAGGGGGGAAGGACTGAAGCTTTCTTT. Translation gives CTSSPPEGGRTEAFF.

This clonotype was seen many times. The chain couples TRBV7-3 to TRBJ2-5; the D is unclear. CDR3 length: 11 amino acids. V was clipped by 5 bases and J by 5 bases, with 6 bases between them. The germline V gene encodes CDR1 SGHTA and CDR2 FQGTGA. The CDR3 sequence: CASSNGETQYF. The CDR3 nucleotides read TGTGCCAGCAGCAATGGGGAGACCCAGTACTTC.

In this sample, this clonotype turned up many times. This chain uses TRBV5-1 with TRBJ2-5; D is unclear. With 3 bases removed from V and 5 bases from J, the gap between germline ends came to 8 bases. CDR1 and CDR2 from the germline V gene are SGHRS and YFSETQ. This CDR3 is built from 12 residues. The CDR3 DNA is TGCGCCAGCAGCTCGTCCGAGGAGACCCAGTACTTC. This gives the protein CASSSSEETQYF.

This rearrangement joins TRBV3-1 to TRBJ1-3, with D unresolved. V was pared by 0 bases and J by 4 bases, with 7 bases between. The CDR3 extends over 14 amino acids. Germline V gene lookup returns CDR1 LGHDT and CDR2 YNNKEL (reference sequence). DNA for the CDR3: TGTGCCAGCAGCCAAGACACGGTGGGAAACACCATATATTTT. This codes for CASSQDTVGNTIYF. The whole variable domain, remainder taken from reference TRBV3-1 and TRBJ1-3, is DTAVSQTPKYLVTQMGNDKSIKCEQNLGHDTMYWYKQDSKKFLKIMFSYNNKELIINETVPNRFSPKSPDKAHLNLHINSLELGDSAVYFCASSQDTVGNTIYFGEGSWLTVV.

Many counts were recorded for this clonotype. The V call is TRBV5-4, the J call TRBJ2-7; maybe TRBD1 (6 bases). Per germline, CDR1 SGHNT and CDR2 YYREEE (reference sequence). CDR3 length: 14 amino acids. The V end lost 5 bases, the J end lost 2 bases, and 14 bases lay between the germline ends. CDR3 residues: CASRKGGSPYEQYF. As DNA, the CDR3 is TGTGCCAGCAGAAAAGGGGGTAGTCCCTACGAGCAGTACTTC.

Concerning this clonotype itself: A far more abundant clone sits one base away, making this likely a read error. The V call is TRBV5-1, the J call TRBJ2-5; D possibly matches TRBD1 or TRBD2 (5 bases each). The V gene's germline CDR1 is SGHRS and CDR2 YFSETQ. The CDR3 extends over 15 amino acids. Written as DNA, the CDR3 is TGCGCCAGCATCCCTGCCCCCGGGGCCTACAATGAGCAGTCCTTC. Its protein is CASIPAPGAYNEQSF.

This clonotype has ten or more counts. The chain recombines TRBV4-1 with TRBJ2-7, with D possibly being TRBD1 (6 bases). The CDR3 contains 14 residues. Germline lookup yields CDR1 MGHRA and CDR2 YSYEKL. V lost 1 base to trimming and J lost 3 bases, with 10 bases between them. CDR3 bases: TGCGCCAGCAGCCAAGTTCAGGGGAACTACGAGCAGTACTTC. Its translation: CASSQVQGNYEQYF.

This clonotype was seen at least ten times. The chain joins TRBV20-1 to TRBJ2-1, with TRBD2 identical over 13 bases. J gave up 7 bases and V 5 bases, and 5 bases lay outside the gene matches. The CDR3 has 14 amino acids. Germline loops: CDR1 DFQATT, CDR2 SNEGSKA (reference sequence). Here the CDR3 DNA reads TGCAGTGCTTGGGGACTAGCGGGATCTAATGAGCAGTTCTTC. Its translation: CSAWGLAGSNEQFF.

Ten or more counts support this clonotype. CDR3 sequence (DNA): TGTGCCAGCAGCCAAGTTGAGAGTGGCGAGCAGTACTTC. It translates to CASSQVESGEQYF. V is TRBV3-1 and J is TRBJ2-7, with D uncertain. CDR3 length: 13 residues. Germline V CDR1 and CDR2: LGHDT, YNNKEL (reference sequence). The V gene lost 1 base and the J gene lost 6 bases, with 10 bases spanning the gap.

The chain's CDR3 is CASSISGTGGLNEQFF. CDR3 DNA: TGTGCCAGCAGCATTTCCGGGACAGGGGGCCTCAATGAGCAGTTCTTC. J is TRBJ2-1 and V is TRBV9; TRBD1 matches at 12 bases. This CDR3 is 16 amino acids long. Germline V gene lookup returns CDR1 SGDLS and CDR2 YYNGEE. After removal of 4 bases from V and 6 bases from J, the junction contained 8 bases not matched to a gene.

The V gene is TRBV20-1, the J gene TRBJ2-5, with no clear D. Between the trimmed V and J ends, which lost 0 bases and 1 base, there was a span of 18 bases. Germline-derived CDR1 and CDR2 are DFQATT and SNEGSKA (reference sequence). The CDR3 is 17 residues long. This CDR3 is CSARDRVLVALQETQYF. The CDR3 DNA follows: TGCAGTGCTAGAGATCGGGTGCTAGTGGCTCTCCAAGAGACCCAGTACTTC.

This clonotype was picked up many times. V and J are TRBV18 and TRBJ2-3; D possibly corresponds to TRBD2 (6 bases). Germline V lookup: CDR1 KGHSH, CDR2 LQKENI. The CDR3 extends over 12 amino acids. With 2 bases removed from V and 11 bases from J, the gap between germline ends came to 11 bases. CDR3 nucleotides: TGTGCCAGCTCACCAGCTCAGGAGGGGCAGTATTTT. This gives the protein CASSPAQEGQYF. Using reference TRBV18 and TRBJ2-3 for the parts outside the CDR3, the full variable domain is NAGVMQNPRHLVRRRGQEARLRCSPMKGHSHVYWYRQLPEEGLKFMVYLQKENIIDESGMPKERFSAEFPKEGPSILRIQQVVRGDSAAYFCASSPAQEGQYFGPGTRLTVL.

Concerning this clonotype: It is likely a read error: a sequence one base away is far more abundant. V gene TRBV11-3 combines with J gene TRBJ2-7; the D gene is possibly TRBD2 (6 bases). This CDR3 has 14 residues. The germline CDR1 and CDR2 sequences are SGHNT and YENEEA. The CDR3 nucleotides are TGTGCCATCAGCCAAGATCTCGCGGGGTCCGAGCAGTACTTC. This translates into CAISQDLAGSEQYF.

This clonotype was seen at least ten times. The chain employs TRBV3-1 and TRBJ2-7; either TRBD1 or TRBD2 may supply D (5 bases each). With 10 bases removed from V and 2 bases from J, the gap between germline ends came to 12 bases. The CDR3 runs to 12 residues. Germline CDR1 LGHDT, CDR2 YNNKEL (reference sequence). The CDR3 loop reads CATEGRTYEQYF. The CDR3 bases are TGTGCCACCGAGGGGCGTACCTACGAGCAGTACTTC.

The CDR3 loop reads CASTPRVPGAQYF. DNA for the CDR3: TGTGCCAGCACCCCCAGGGTTCCAGGGGCCCAGTACTTC. The chain carries TRBV7-9 and TRBJ2-5, with D tentatively TRBD1 (6 bases). CDR1 is SEHNR, CDR2 FQNEAQ, per germline (reference sequence). This CDR3 comprises 13 residues. V lost 7 bases and J 9 bases, leaving 18 bases between the germline ends.

CDR3 protein: CASSAGTGTGELFF. CDR3 DNA sequence: TGTGCCAGCAGTGCCGGGACAGGCACCGGGGAGCTGTTTTTT. The J gene is TRBJ2-2, the V gene TRBV6-1; 8 bases are a match to TRBD1. This CDR3 has 14 amino acids. Germline trimming cut 4 bases from V and 4 bases from J; bases unmatched to any gene: 2. CDR1 is MNHNS and CDR2 is SASEGT in the germline V gene.

The table lists this clonotype with many counts. At one end, the junction sequence differs from germline, possibly due to a read error. The gene calls are TRBV5-1 and TRBJ2-1; TRBD1 matches 8 bases. This CDR3 has 15 residues. Germline V lookup: CDR1 SGHRS, CDR2 YFSETQ. CDR3 nucleotides: TGTGCCAGCAGCTTCAGGGACAGGCTTTACAATGAGCAGTTCTTC. Protein sequence: CASSFRDRLYNEQFF.

In this sample, this clonotype turned up many times. J is TRBJ2-5 and V is TRBV2; TRBD2 might be the D (6 bases). The V end was cut by 5 bases, the J end by 4 bases, with 14 bases between. Per germline, CDR1 SNHLY and CDR2 FYNNEI. The CDR3 spans 14 residues. CDR3 loop: CASSRDFQGETQYF. The CDR3 DNA is TGTGCCAGCAGTAGGGACTTCCAGGGAGAGACCCAGTACTTC.

This clonotype has a count of ten or more. The rearrangement joins TRBV7-9 to TRBJ1-5; TRBD1 might be the D (6 bases). This CDR3 has 14 amino acids. V lost 3 bases and J lost 6, with 12 bases in between. Germline V lookup: CDR1 SEHNR, CDR2 FQNEAQ (reference sequence). CDR3 in DNA: TGTGCCAGCAGCTTTGGACAGTCGACTCAGCCCCAGCATTTT. Its translation is CASSFGQSTQPQHF. Filled out from reference TRBV7-9 and TRBJ1-5, the complete variable domain reads DTGVSQNPRHKITKRGQNVTFRCDPISEHNRLYWYRQTLGQGPEFLTYFQNEAQLEKSRLLSDRFSAERPKGSFSTLEIQRTEQGDSAMYLCASSFGQSTQPQHFGDGTRLSIL.

This clonotype was counted at least ten times. This rearrangement joins TRBV12-3 or TRBV12-4 to TRBJ2-2; no reliable D call. The CDR3 is 14 residues long. With 0 bases removed from V and 5 bases from J, the gap between germline ends came to 7 bases. The CDR3 sequence is CASSLAHGTGELFF. The CDR3 nucleotides are TGTGCCAGCAGTTTAGCGCACGGTACCGGGGAGCTGTTTTTT.